This TCR beta chain was captured by sequencing in a study of blood T cells in healthy people across ages. Germline CDR1 and CDR2: SGHRS and YFSETQ. The CDR3 loop spans 15 amino acids. The germline V and J ends were trimmed by 4 bases and 6 bases, with 17 bases remaining between them. This clonotype occurred a few times. Primed by a sample-barcoded 5' primer and a J-beta primer mix, a second PCR proceeded for roughly 7 to 11 cycles. TCRdb reanalysed the 5' RACE reads using MiXCR and keeps one entry per CDR3 protein. This sample has hundreds of thousands of distinct CDR3 sequences, with roughly 56% found just once.

Sequenced: blood. This TCR was sampled from a man in his forties in good health. V usage is TRBV5-1 and J usage is TRBJ2-1; perhaps TRBD2 as D (5 bases). CDR3 region: CASSPRPAGSNEQFF. In DNA, the CDR3 is TGCGCCAGCAGCCCTCGCCCGGCGGGCAGCAATGAGCAGTTCTTC.